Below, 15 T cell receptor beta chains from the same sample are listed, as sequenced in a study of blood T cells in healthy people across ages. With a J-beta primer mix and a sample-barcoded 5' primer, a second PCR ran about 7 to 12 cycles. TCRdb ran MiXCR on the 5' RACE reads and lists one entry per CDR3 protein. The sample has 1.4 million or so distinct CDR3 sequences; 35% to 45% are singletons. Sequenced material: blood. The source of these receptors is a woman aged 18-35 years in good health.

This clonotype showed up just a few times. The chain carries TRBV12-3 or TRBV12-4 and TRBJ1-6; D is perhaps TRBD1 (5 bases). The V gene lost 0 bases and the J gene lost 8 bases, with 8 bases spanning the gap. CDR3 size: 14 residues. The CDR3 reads CASSLATGHSPLHF. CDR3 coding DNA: TGTGCCAGCAGTTTAGCGACGGGACATTCACCCCTCCACTTT.

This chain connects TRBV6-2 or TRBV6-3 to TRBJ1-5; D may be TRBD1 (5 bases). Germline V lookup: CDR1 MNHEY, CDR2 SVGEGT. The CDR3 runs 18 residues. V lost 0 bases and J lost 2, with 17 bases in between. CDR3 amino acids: CASSYSAGAVMGNQPQHF. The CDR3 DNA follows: TGTGCCAGCAGTTACTCGGCCGGGGCGGTCATGGGCAATCAGCCCCAGCATTTT.

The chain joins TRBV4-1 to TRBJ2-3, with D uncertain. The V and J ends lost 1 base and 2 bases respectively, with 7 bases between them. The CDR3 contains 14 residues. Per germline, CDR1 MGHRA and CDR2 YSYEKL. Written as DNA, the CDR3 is TGCGCCAGCAGCCAAGTAACTGACACAGATACGCAGTATTTT. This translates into CASSQVTDTDTQYF.

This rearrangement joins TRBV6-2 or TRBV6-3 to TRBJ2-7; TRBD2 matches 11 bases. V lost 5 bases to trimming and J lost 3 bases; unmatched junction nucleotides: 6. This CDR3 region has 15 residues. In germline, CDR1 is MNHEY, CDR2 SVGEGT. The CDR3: CASSATGTSGYEQYF. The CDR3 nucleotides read TGTGCCAGCAGTGCAACCGGGACTAGCGGCTACGAGCAGTACTTC.

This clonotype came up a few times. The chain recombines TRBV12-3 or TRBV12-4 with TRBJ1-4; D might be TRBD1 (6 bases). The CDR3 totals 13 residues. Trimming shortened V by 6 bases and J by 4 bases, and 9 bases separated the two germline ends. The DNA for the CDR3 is TGTGCCAGCAGGGACAGATTTAATGAAAAACTGTTTTTT. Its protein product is CASRDRFNEKLFF.

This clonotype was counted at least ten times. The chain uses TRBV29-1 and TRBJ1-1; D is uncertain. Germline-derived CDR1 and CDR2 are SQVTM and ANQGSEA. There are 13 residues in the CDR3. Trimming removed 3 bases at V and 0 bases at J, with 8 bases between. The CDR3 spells CSVDGRLNTEAFF. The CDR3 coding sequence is TGCAGCGTTGACGGGCGGTTGAACACTGAAGCTTTCTTT.

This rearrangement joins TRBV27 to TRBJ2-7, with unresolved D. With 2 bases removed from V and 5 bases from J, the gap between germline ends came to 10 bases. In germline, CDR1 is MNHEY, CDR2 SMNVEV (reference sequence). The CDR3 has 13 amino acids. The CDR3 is CASSLASSDEQYF. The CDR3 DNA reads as TGTGCCAGCAGTTTAGCTTCGTCCGACGAGCAGTACTTC.

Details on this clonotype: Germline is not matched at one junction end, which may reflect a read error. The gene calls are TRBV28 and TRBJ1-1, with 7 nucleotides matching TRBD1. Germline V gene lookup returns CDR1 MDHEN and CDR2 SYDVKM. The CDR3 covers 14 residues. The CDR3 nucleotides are TGTGCCAGCAGTTTCCCCAACAGGGGCACTGTAGCTTTCTTT. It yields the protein CASSFPNRGTVAFF.

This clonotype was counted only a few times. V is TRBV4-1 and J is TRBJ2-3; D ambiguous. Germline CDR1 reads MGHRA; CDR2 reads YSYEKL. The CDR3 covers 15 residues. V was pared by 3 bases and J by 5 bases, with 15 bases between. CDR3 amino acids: CASSHASSSVDTQYF. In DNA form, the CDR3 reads TGCGCCAGCAGCCACGCCTCCTCTAGTGTAGATACGCAGTATTTT.

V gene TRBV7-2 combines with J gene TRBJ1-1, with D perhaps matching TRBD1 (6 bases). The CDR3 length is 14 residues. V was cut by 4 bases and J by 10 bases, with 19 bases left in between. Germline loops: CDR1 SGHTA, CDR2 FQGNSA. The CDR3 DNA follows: TGTGCCAGCAGCTGGGGGCTAACGGGCACGGGAGCTTTCTTT. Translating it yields CASSWGLTGTGAFF.

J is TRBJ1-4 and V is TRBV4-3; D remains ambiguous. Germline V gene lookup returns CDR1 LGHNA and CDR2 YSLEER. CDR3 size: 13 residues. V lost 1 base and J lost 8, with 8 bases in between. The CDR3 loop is CASSQVGWEKLFF. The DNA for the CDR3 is TGCGCCAGCAGCCAAGTGGGTTGGGAAAAACTGTTTTTT.

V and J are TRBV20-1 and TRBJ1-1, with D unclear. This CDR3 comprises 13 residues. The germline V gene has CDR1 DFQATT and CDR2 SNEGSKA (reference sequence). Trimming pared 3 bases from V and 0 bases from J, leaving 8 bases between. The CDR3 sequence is CSASVGMNTEAFF. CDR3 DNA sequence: TGCAGTGCTAGTGTGGGGATGAACACTGAAGCTTTCTTT.

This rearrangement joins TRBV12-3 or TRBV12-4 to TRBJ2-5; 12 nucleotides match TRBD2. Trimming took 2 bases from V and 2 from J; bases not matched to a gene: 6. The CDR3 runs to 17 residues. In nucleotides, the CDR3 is TGTGCCAGCAGTTTATTTTTTCTAGCGGGGGGGCAAGAGACCCAGTACTTC. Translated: CASSLFFLAGGQETQYF.

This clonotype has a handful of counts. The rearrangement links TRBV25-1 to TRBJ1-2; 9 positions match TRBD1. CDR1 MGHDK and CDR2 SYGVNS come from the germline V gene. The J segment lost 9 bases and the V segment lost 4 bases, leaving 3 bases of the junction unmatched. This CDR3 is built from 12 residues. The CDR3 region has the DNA TGTGCCAGCAGTGCGGGACAGGGTAGCTACACCTTC. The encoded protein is CASSAGQGSYTF.

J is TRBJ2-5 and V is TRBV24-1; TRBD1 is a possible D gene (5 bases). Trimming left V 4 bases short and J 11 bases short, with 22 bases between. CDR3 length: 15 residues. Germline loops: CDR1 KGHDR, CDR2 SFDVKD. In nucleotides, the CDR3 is TGTGCCACCAGTGACCGGACAATACCCTACAATGAGCAGTACTTC. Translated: CATSDRTIPYNEQYF.